This T cell receptor (beta chain) came from a study of blood T cell repertoires in COVID-19. Study details: The samples span acute and convalescent COVID-19 from the United States, Italy and Spain. T cells, B-cell-depleted T cells, or PBMCs supplied cDNA or gDNA.

Original analysis: Amplification with reference gene primers provided the estimates of nucleated cell counts. TCRdb keeps only in-frame clones here, not all; method: immunoSEQ multiplex PCR. V and J calls and clone size are given by that table; D and trimming were obtained from the DNA. In the table there are over 150,000 clones, approximately 90% of which are singletons. Input material: peripheral blood. The TCR comes from a man aged 50-60 years who had recovered from COVID-19.

In nucleotides, the CDR3 is TGTGCCAGCAGTACTGGGCTATTCTACGAGCAGTACTTC. It translates to CASSTGLFYEQYF. The chain combines TRBV7-9 with TRBJ2-7; D gene ambiguous. Germline CDR1 is SEHNR and CDR2 is FQNEAQ (reference sequence). The V end was cut by 6 bases, the J end by 3 bases, with 12 bases between. The CDR3 is 13 amino acids.